Sequencing of this T cell receptor (beta chain) was carried out in a study of blood T cell repertoires in COVID-19. Whole-study context: Nucleic acid was either cDNA or gDNA, and it came from T cells, B-cell-depleted T cells, or PBMCs.

The germline gives CDR1 LGHNA, CDR2 YNFKEQ. The CDR3 loop spans 16 amino acids. V lost 1 base, J lost 3 bases, and 5 bases stayed unmatched. This clone occurred once. TCRdb keeps only in-frame clones here, not all; method: immunoSEQ multiplex PCR. Of about 160,000 clones listed, 81% are singletons. The sample consisted of peripheral blood. The sequence derives from a human donor in a cohort sampled during active COVID-19. This chain joins TRBV4-2 and TRBJ1-4, with TRBD1 matching over 7 bases. The CDR3 loop reads CASSQGGTAANEKLFF. CDR3 coding DNA: TGTGCCAGCAGCCAAGGGGGGACAGCTGCTAATGAAAAACTGTTTTTT.